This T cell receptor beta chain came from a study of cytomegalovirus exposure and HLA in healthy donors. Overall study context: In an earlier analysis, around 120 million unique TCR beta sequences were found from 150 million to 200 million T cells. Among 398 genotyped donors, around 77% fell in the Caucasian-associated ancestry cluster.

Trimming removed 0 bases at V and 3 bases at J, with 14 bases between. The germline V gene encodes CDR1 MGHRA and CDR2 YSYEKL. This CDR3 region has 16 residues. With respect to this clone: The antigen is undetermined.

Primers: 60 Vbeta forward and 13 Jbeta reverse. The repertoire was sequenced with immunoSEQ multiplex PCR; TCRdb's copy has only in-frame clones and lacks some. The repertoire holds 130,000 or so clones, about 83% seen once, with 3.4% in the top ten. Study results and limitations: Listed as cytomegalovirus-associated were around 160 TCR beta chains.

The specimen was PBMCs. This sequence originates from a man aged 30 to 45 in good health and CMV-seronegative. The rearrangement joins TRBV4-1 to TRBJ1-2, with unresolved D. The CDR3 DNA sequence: TGCGCCAGCAGCCAAGATCTCCTCCAGTTTCACTATGGCTACACCTTC. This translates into CASSQDLLQFHYGYTF.